This entry lists 18 T cell receptor beta chains sequenced from one sample in a study of PD-1 blockade in classical Hodgkin lymphoma. Time point indicated: cycle 4 day 1 (C4D1), after five to seven weeks of nivolumab. Each patient's relapse followed autologous stem cell transplantation, and brentuximab vedotin exposure varied. Researchers used magnetic negative selection to pull out pure CD4+ T cells from thawed PBMCs. Here immunoSEQ multiplex PCR was the method, and the copy in TCRdb shows in-frame clones only, minus some. Seen here are roughly 13,000 clones, 70% to 85% observed once, and the top ten hold roughly 0.93%. The input for sequencing was CD4+ T cells from blood, taken before the fourth cycle of nivolumab. Receptor source: a human donor with classical Hodgkin lymphoma.

CDR3 region: CSGGSYNEQFF. DNA for the CDR3: TGCAGTGGGGGCTCCTACAATGAGCAGTTCTTC. J is TRBJ2-1 and V is TRBV20-1; the D is unclear. The V end lost 7 bases, the J end lost 0 bases, and 4 bases lay between the germline ends. Germline CDR1 and CDR2: DFQATT and SNEGSKA (reference sequence). There are 11 residues in the CDR3.

This clone was observed a single time. CDR3 in amino acids: CASSLGLGQSLRAFF. CDR3 DNA sequence: TGTGCCAGCAGCTTAGGGTTGGGACAGTCCCTTCGGGCTTTCTTT. The chain couples TRBV5-5 to TRBJ1-1; 7 bases match TRBD1. CDR3 length: 15 amino acids. V lost 2 bases to trimming and J lost 11 bases; unmatched junction nucleotides: 15. Germline CDR1 is SGHKS and CDR2 is YYEKEE (reference sequence).

The genes are TRBV7-2 and TRBJ2-2; 12 bases fit TRBD2. The V gene's germline CDR1 is SGHTA and CDR2 FQGNSA. Trimming cost V 4 bases and J 1 base; bases outside gene matches: 4. CDR3 length: 17 amino acids. In DNA form, the CDR3 reads TGTGCCAGCAGCTACGGGACTAGCGGGTTGAACACCGGGGAGCTGTTTTTT. Its translation: CASSYGTSGLNTGELFF.

The chain is built from TRBV4-3 and TRBJ2-1; D is perhaps TRBD2 (6 bases). V dropped 4 bases and J dropped 0 bases, with 13 bases sitting between them. The CDR3 is made up of 16 amino acids. Germline CDR1 LGHNA, CDR2 YSLEER. The CDR3 here is CASSLIDGSSYNEQFF. The CDR3 DNA sequence: TGCGCCAGCAGCCTCATCGACGGGAGCTCCTACAATGAGCAGTTCTTC.

The rearrangement uses TRBV5-4 and TRBJ2-3; weak D call: TRBD2 (6 bases). The germline V gene has CDR1 SGHNT and CDR2 YYREEE (reference sequence). Trimming left V 4 bases short and J 5 bases short, with 32 bases between. The CDR3 is 20 residues long. CDR3 loop: CASSLRVTAGWDLGVDTQYF. The DNA of the CDR3 is TGTGCCAGCAGCCTACGAGTAACCGCGGGGTGGGACCTAGGGGTAGATACGCAGTATTTT.

This clone has just a few counts. The chain recombines TRBV6-6 with TRBJ1-2; the match to TRBD1 covers 9 bases. CDR3 length equals 14 residues. CDR1 is MNHNY and CDR2 is SVGAGI in the germline V gene (reference sequence). Germline trimming cut 1 base from V and 8 bases from J; bases unmatched to any gene: 5. Here the CDR3 reads CASSYLTGGGGYTF. The CDR3 region has the DNA TGTGCCAGCAGTTACTTAACAGGGGGCGGAGGCTACACCTTC.

This rearrangement joins TRBV7-2 to TRBJ1-5; D is ambiguous. The CDR3 is 13 residues long. CDR1 SGHTA and CDR2 FQGNSA come from the germline V gene. V was clipped by 3 bases and J by 6 bases, with 9 bases between them. This CDR3 is CASSLYGVQPQHF. CDR3 coding DNA: TGTGCCAGCAGCTTGTACGGGGTTCAGCCCCAGCATTTT.

The rearrangement joins TRBV27 to TRBJ2-1, with TRBD1 as a possible D gene (5 bases). CDR1 and CDR2 from the germline V gene are MNHEY and SMNVEV (reference sequence). The length of the CDR3 is 15 residues. V lost 6 bases, J lost 4 bases, and 16 bases lay in between. As DNA, the CDR3 is TGTGCCAGCAGCTTCACAGGATTCCTATACAATGAGCAGTTCTTC. Protein: CASSFTGFLYNEQFF.

The chain combines TRBV9 with TRBJ1-2; 10 nucleotides agree with TRBD1. The CDR3 consists of 16 residues. Trimming at V came to 4 bases and at J to 8 bases, leaving 14 bases not matched to a gene. Per germline, CDR1 SGDLS and CDR2 YYNGEE. DNA of the CDR3: TGTGCCAGCAGCCCTAGGACAGGGGGGGTTCCGGACGGCTACACCTTC. Translating it yields CASSPRTGGVPDGYTF.

The chain recombines TRBV5-4 with TRBJ1-1; no reliable D call. The V gene's germline CDR1 is SGHNT and CDR2 YYREEE (reference sequence). The CDR3 totals 16 residues. V shed 0 bases and J shed 3 bases, with 15 bases lying between them. The CDR3 loop is CASSLGPRGRYTEAFF. CDR3 nucleotide sequence: TGTGCCAGCAGCTTGGGGCCCCGGGGAAGGTACACTGAAGCTTTCTTT.

The chain links TRBV7-8 to TRBJ2-2, with 7 bases aligning to TRBD1. Per germline, CDR1 SGHVS and CDR2 FQNEAQ. The CDR3 runs 15 residues. With V trimmed by 6 bases and J by 5 bases, 9 bases remained unmatched. The DNA for the CDR3 is TGTGCCAGCAGACCCGCCGGGACAGCGACCGGGGAGCTGTTTTTT. It translates to CASRPAGTATGELFF.

The rearrangement links TRBV28 to TRBJ1-2; unclear D gene. This CDR3 has 13 residues. Trimming removed 4 bases from V and 0 bases from J, with 6 bases in between. Germline-derived CDR1 and CDR2 are MDHEN and SYDVKM. The CDR3 DNA reads as TGTGCCAGCAGTTCTGAAGCTAACTATGGCTACACCTTC. Translating it yields CASSSEANYGYTF.

This chain uses TRBV27 with TRBJ1-4; D may be TRBD1 (6 bases). V lost 6 bases, J lost 4 bases, and 9 bases lay in between. CDR1 is MNHEY, CDR2 SMNVEV, per germline (reference sequence). The CDR3 length is 13 residues. The CDR3 sequence: CASRGALNEKLFF. The CDR3 nucleotides are TGTGCCAGCAGGGGGGCCCTTAATGAAAAACTGTTTTTT.

The chain carries TRBV4-2 and TRBJ2-1, with 11 bases matching TRBD2. The CDR3 totals 16 residues. V shed 0 bases and J 6 bases; nucleotides not matched to a gene: 4. CDR1 is LGHNA, CDR2 YNFKEQ, per germline. The CDR3 DNA is TGTGCCAGCAGCCAAGAGGGGACTAGCGGATTCAATGAGCAGTTCTTC. Translation gives CASSQEGTSGFNEQFF.

This sequence joins TRBV5-1 and TRBJ2-5, with 7 bases fitting TRBD1. In germline, CDR1 is SGHRS, CDR2 YFSETQ. V shed 4 bases, J shed 0 bases, and the junction held 3 bases outside the gene matches. This CDR3 region has 14 residues. The CDR3 region has the DNA TGCGCCAGCAGCATCACAGGGGACCAAGAGACCCAGTACTTC. This encodes CASSITGDQETQYF.

The chain combines TRBV7-2 with TRBJ1-4, with D hard to call. CDR3 length: 15 amino acids. Germline V CDR1 and CDR2: SGHTA, FQGNSA. V was pared by 4 bases and J by 4 bases, with 13 bases between. CDR3 amino acids: CASSSQGSHNEKLFF. CDR3 bases: TGTGCCAGCAGCTCTCAAGGCTCGCATAATGAAAAACTGTTTTTT.

The rearrangement links TRBV6-6 to TRBJ1-3; D may be TRBD1 (5 bases). With 5 bases removed from V and 4 bases from J, the gap between germline ends came to 18 bases. Germline V lookup: CDR1 MNHNY, CDR2 SVGAGI (reference sequence). The CDR3 is 16 amino acids. The CDR3 protein is CASSPPGAWGGNTIYF. CDR3 nucleotides: TGTGCCAGCAGTCCCCCGGGCGCCTGGGGCGGAAACACCATATATTTT.

This chain connects TRBV10-3 to TRBJ1-1; possible D gene TRBD1, 5 bases. Germline V gene data show CDR1 as ENHRY and CDR2 as SYGVKD. The CDR3 runs to 12 residues. Trimming removed 11 bases from V and 4 bases from J, with 14 bases in between. The DNA of the CDR3 is TGTGCCGCCGACAGTATCGGCACTGAAGCTTTCTTT. Translation gives CAADSIGTEAFF.